Listed here is a single TCR beta chain. Its antigen remains unidentified. Samples came from axillary lymph nodes draining the breast cancer. TCRdb reanalysed the multiplex PCR reads using MiXCR and keeps one entry per CDR3 protein. Among about 150,000 distinct CDR3 sequences listed, 30% to 35% were seen once. This specimen comes from a study of breast tumors, draining lymph nodes, adjacent tissues. Study findings and constraints: Tumor T cell lymph node origin was a supported hypothesis, not proven. Tumor TCR diversity was below lymph nodes but above nontumor tissue. Findings are consistent with lymph node origin and intratumoral expansion of most tumor T cells. Luminal-like breast cancer showed significantly higher tumor–nontumor repertoire similarity than basal-like.

This CDR3 comprises 13 residues. V lost 10 bases and J 7 bases, leaving 20 bases between the germline ends. In germline, CDR1 is SEHNR, CDR2 FQNEAQ (reference sequence). This TCR came from a female donor with breast cancer. Some clones in this sample may be carry-over from other donors' samples. V gene TRBV7-9 combines with J gene TRBJ2-7; the D is unclear. The source material was axillary lymph node tissue. This CDR3 is CAIRSLPWVEQYF. The CDR3 coding sequence is TGTGCCATTCGTAGCCTGCCCTGGGTTGAGCAGTACTTC. The variable domain in full, with the rest retrieved from reference TRBV7-9 and TRBJ2-7, is DTGVSQNPRHKITKRGQNVTFRCDPISEHNRLYWYRQTLGQGPEFLTYFQNEAQLEKSRLLSDRFSAERPKGSFSTLEIQRTEQGDSAMYLCAIRSLPWVEQYFGPGTRLTVT.